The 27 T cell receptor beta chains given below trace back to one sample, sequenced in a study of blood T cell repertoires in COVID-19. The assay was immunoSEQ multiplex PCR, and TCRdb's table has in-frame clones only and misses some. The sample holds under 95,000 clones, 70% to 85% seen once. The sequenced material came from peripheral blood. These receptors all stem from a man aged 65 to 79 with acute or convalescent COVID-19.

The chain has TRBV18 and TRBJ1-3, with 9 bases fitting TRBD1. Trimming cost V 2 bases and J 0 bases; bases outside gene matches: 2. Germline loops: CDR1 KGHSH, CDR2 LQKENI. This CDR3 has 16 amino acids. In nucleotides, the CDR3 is TGTGCCAGCTCACCAGGGACAGGGAGCTCTGGAAACACCATATATTTT. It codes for CASSPGTGSSGNTIYF.

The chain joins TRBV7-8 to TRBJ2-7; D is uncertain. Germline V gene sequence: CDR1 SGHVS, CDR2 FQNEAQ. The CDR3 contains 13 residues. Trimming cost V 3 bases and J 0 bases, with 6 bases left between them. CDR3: CASSFSSSYEQYF. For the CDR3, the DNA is TGTGCCAGCAGCTTCTCCTCCTCCTACGAGCAGTACTTC.

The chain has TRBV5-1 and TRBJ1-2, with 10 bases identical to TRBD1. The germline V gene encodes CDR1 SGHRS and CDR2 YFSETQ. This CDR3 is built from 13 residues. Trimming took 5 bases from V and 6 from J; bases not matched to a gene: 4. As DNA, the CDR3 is TGCGCCAGCAGGCCCGGGACAGGGGATGGCTACACCTTC. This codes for CASRPGTGDGYTF.

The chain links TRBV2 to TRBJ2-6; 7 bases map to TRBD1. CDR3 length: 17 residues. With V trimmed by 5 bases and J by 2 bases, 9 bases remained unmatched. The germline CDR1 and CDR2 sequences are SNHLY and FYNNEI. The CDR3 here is CASSHSTGRPGANVLTF. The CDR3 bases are TGTGCCAGCAGTCATTCGACAGGGCGCCCTGGGGCCAACGTCCTGACTTTC.

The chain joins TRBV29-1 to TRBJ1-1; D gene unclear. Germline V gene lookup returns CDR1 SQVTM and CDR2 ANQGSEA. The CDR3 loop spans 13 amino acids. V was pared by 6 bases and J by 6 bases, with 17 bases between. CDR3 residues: CSVYPDFASEAFF. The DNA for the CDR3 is TGCAGCGTATATCCGGACTTTGCTTCTGAAGCTTTCTTT. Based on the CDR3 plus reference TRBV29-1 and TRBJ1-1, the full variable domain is SAVISQKPSRDICQRGTSLTIQCQVDSQVTMMFWYRQQPGQSLTLIATANQGSEATYESGFVIDKFPISRPNLTFSTLTVSNMSPEDSSIYLCSVYPDFASEAFFGQGTRLTVV.

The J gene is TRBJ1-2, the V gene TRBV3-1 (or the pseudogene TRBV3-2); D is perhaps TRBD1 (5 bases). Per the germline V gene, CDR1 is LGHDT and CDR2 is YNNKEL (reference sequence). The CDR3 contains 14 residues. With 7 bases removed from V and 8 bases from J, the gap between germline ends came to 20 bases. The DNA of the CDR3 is TGTGCCAGCACCCCCTGGGGTAAGGGGCACGGCTACACCTTC. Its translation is CASTPWGKGHGYTF.

The CDR3 DNA reads TGTGCCAGCAGCCAAGATCCTGGCCTCGAGGGTACAGATACGCAGTATTTT. Amino acids: CASSQDPGLEGTDTQYF. The J gene is TRBJ2-3, the V gene TRBV3-1 (or the pseudogene TRBV3-2), with a possible D match to TRBD2 (5 bases). V lost 0 bases and J lost 3, with 16 bases in between. There are 17 residues in the CDR3. Germline V CDR1 and CDR2: LGHDT, YNNKEL (reference sequence).

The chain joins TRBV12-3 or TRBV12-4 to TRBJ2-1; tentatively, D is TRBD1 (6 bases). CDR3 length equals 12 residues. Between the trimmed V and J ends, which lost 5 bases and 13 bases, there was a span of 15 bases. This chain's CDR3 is CASSIQGLDQFF. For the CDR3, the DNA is TGTGCCAGCAGTATCCAGGGGTTAGATCAGTTCTTC.

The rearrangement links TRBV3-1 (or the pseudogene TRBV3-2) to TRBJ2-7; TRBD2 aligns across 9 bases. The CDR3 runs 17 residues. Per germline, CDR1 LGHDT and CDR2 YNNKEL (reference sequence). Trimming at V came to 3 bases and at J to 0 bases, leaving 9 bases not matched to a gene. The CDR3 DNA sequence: TGTGCCAGCAGCCAGAATAGCGGGGGCGCTAGCTCCTACGAGCAGTACTTC. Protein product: CASSQNSGGASSYEQYF.

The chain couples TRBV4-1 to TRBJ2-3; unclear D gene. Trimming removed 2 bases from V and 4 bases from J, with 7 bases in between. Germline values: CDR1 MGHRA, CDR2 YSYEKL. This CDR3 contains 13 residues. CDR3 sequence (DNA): TGCGCCAGCAGCCAAATCTATCCAGATACGCAGTATTTT. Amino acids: CASSQIYPDTQYF.

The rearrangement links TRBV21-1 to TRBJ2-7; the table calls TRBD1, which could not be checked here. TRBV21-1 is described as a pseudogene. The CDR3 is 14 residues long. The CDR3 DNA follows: TGTGCCAGCAGCCCAGGACAGAGCGCCTACGAGCAGTACGTC. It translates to CASSPGQSAYEQYV.

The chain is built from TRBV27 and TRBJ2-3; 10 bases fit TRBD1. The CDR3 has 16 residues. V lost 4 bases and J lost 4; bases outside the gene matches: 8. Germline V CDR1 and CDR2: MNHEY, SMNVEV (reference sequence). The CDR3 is CASSYRTGGRADTQYF. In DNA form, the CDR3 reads TGTGCCAGCAGTTACCGGACAGGGGGTCGGGCAGATACGCAGTATTTT.

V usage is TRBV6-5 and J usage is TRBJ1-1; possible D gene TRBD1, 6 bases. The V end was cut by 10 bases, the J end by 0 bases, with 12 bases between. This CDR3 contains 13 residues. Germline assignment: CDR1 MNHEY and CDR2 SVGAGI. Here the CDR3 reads CAISGAMNTEAFF. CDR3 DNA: TGTGCCATCTCAGGGGCGATGAACACTGAAGCTTTCTTT.

CDR3 region: CASSLDGGSNQPQHF. For the CDR3, the DNA is TGCGCCAGCAGCCTCGACGGGGGGAGCAATCAGCCCCAGCATTTT. The rearrangement links TRBV5-1 to TRBJ1-5; TRBD1 might be the D (5 bases). The CDR3 loop spans 15 amino acids. In germline, CDR1 is SGHRS, CDR2 YFSETQ. Trimming removed 4 bases at V and 1 base at J, with 12 bases between.

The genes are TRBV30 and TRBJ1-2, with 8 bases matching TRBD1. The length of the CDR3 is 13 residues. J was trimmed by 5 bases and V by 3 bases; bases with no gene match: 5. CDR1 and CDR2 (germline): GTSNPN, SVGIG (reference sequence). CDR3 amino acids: CAWRNRGVYGYTF. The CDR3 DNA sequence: TGTGCCTGGAGAAACAGGGGGGTGTATGGCTACACCTTC.

CDR3: CASSLAATGPLLHF. The DNA for the CDR3 is TGTGCCAGCAGCTTAGCCGCAACAGGGCCCCTACTGCATTTT. The chain employs TRBV11-2 and TRBJ1-5; tentative D call: TRBD1 (6 bases). V was pared by 1 base and J by 15 bases, with 19 bases between. The CDR3 is made up of 14 amino acids. From germline, CDR1 is SGHAT and CDR2 FQNNGV.

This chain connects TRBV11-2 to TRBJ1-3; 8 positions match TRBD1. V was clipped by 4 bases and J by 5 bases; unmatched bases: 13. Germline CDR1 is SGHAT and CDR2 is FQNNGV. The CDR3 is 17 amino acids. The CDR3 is CASSSSRTGLIRNTIYF. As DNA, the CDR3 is TGTGCCAGCAGCTCTAGCCGGACAGGGCTTATTAGAAACACCATATATTTT.

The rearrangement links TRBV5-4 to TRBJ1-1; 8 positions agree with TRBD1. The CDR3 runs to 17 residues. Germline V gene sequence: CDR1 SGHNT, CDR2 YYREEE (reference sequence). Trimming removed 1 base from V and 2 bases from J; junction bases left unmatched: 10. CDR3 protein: CASSLNGQGAINTEAFF. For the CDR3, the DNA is TGTGCCAGCAGCTTGAACGGTCAGGGGGCTATAAACACTGAAGCTTTCTTT.

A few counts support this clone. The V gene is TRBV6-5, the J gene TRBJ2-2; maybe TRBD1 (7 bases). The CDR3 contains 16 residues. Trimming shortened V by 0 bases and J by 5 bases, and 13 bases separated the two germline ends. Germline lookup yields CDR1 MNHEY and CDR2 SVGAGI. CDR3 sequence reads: CASSYSPTGRTGELFF. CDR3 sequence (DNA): TGTGCCAGCAGTTACTCTCCGACAGGGAGGACCGGGGAGCTGTTTTTT.

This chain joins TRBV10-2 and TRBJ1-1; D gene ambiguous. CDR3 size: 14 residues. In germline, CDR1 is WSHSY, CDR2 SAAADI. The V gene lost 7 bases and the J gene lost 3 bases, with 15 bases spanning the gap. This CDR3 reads CASKKVERDTEAFF. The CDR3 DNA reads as TGCGCCAGCAAAAAAGTAGAAAGAGACACTGAAGCTTTCTTT.

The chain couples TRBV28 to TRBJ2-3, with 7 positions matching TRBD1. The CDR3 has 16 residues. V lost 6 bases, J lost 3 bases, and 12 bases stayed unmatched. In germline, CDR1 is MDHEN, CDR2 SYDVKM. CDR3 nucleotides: TGTGCCAGCAGAACTACTACAGGGGTACCTACAGATACGCAGTATTTT. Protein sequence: CASRTTTGVPTDTQYF. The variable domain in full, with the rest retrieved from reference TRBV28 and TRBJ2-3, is DVKVTQSSRYLVKRTGEKVFLECVQDMDHENMFWYRQDPGLGLRLIYFSYDVKMKEKGDIPEGYSVSREKKERFSLILESASTNQTSMYLCASRTTTGVPTDTQYFGPGTRLTVL.

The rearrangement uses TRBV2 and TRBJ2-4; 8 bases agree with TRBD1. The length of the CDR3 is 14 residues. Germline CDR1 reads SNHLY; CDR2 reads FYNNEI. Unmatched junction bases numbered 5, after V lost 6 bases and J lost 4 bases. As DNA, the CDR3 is TGTGCCAGCAGCAGGGGACAGGTGAAAAACATTCAGTACTTC. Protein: CASSRGQVKNIQYF.

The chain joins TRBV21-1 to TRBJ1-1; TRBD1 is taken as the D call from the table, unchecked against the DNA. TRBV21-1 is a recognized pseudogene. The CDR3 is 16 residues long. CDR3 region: CASSKGRTGNGTEAFF. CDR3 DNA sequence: TGTGCCAGCAGCAAGGGGCGGACAGGTAACGGTACTGAAGCTTTCTTT.

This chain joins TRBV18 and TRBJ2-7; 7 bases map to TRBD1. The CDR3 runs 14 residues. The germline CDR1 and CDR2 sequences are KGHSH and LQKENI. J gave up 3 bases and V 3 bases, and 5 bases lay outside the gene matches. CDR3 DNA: TGTGCCAGCTCACCTCACCGGGACAGCTACGAGCAGTACTTC. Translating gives CASSPHRDSYEQYF.

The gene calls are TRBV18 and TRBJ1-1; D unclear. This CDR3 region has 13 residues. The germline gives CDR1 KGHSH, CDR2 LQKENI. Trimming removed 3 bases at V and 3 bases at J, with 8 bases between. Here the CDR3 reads CASSPEEYTEAFF. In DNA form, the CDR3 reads TGTGCCAGCTCACCGGAGGAGTACACTGAAGCTTTCTTT.

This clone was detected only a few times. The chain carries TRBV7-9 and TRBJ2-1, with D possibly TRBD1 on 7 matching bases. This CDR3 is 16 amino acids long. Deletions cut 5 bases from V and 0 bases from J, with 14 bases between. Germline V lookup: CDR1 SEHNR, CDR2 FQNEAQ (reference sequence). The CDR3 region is CASSPPGGSSYNEQFF. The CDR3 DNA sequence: TGTGCCAGCAGCCCCCCAGGGGGGAGCTCCTACAATGAGCAGTTCTTC.

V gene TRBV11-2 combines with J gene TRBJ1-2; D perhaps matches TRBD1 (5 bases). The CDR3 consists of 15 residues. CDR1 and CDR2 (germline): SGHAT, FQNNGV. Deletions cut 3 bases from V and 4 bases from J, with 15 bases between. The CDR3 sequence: CASSLGGDGLYGYTF. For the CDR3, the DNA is TGTGCCAGCAGCTTGGGAGGGGACGGCCTCTATGGCTACACCTTC.